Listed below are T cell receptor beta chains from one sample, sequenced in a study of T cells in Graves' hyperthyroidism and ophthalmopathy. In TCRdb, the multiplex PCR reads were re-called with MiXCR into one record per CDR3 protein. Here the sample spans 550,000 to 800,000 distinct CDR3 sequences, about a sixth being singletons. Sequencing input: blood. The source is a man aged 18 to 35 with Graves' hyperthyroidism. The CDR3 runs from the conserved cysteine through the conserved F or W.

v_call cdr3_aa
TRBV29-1 CSVENVGAQGYTF
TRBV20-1 CSARAGLGGSPAFF
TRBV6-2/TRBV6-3 CASRKVKGTDTQYF
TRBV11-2 CASSSGGGGEDTDTQYF
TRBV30 CAWTVSGEAFF
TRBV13 CASSTRDGGSHNEQFF
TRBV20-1 CSARDYRGQYEKLFF
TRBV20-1 CSASRDREKETQYF
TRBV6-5 CASSYSGSGRALSNEQYF
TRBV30 CAWRDPAVKNIQYF
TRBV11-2 CASSEAGSDGYTF
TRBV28 CASRGQSTDTQYF
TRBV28 CASSLVQGYAGANVLTF
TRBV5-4 CASSLLLAGAGETQYF
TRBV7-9 CASTPPAGRGYNEQFF
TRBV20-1 CSARDQRRDDTQYF
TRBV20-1 CSARAPVASWDEQFF
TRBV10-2 CATTGAGVYNEQFF
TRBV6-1 CASDNGWAPVRYRFVNSPLHF
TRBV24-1 CATSDLIYSGKEQYF
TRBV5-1 CASSLVTSGSAEQFF
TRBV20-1 CSAGESRMREQYF
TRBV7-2 CASSLTGLYEAFF
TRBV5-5 CASSLRGLAGDVNGELFF
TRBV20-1 CSALRPAGPDTGELFF
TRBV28 CASSTGGTANEKLFF
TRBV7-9 CASSLDKSYEQYF
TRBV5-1 CASSLEGLAGGMETQYF
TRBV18 CASSVQGAPNTEAFF
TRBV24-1 CATSDFGGFSNTGELFF
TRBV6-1 CASSRRQGEYTF
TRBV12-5 CASGLVGSNQPQHF
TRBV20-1 CSALSLGEQYF
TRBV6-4 CASSDGLGRKINEKLFF
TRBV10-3 CATSRERSGNTIYF
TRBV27 CASSSGREVLFF
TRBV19 CASSHAGREAFF
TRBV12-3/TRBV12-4 CASSLGGAAETNTGELFF
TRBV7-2 CASSYTGMASYEQYF
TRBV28 CASSHGGRELSDTQYF
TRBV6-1 CASNSQGGETQYF
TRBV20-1 CSARDQGGPNYEQYF
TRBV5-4 CASSEEGFYGYTF
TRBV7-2 CASSTGQPGSTEAFF
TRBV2 CAGSGGGGEQFF
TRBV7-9 CASSSVGATNEKLFF
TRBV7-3 CASSFQRRGNTEAFF
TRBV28 CASTRDLVTDTQYF
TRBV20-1 CSAAQGATSTEAFF
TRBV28 CASSDRRRGPSGANVLTF
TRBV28 CASSRTGEIEQYF